The entry below describes one T cell receptor (beta chain). This sample is drawn from a study of cytomegalovirus exposure and HLA in healthy donors. Germline-derived CDR1 and CDR2 are SGHRS and YFSETQ. The junction had 12 bases not matched to a gene; V was cut back by 3 bases and J by 0 bases. This CDR3 is built from 18 residues. The PCR contained 60 Vbeta and 13 Jbeta primers. TCRdb's copy holds only in-frame clones and misses some; the assay was immunoSEQ multiplex PCR. Recorded for this sample: roughly 58,000 clones. This rearrangement joins TRBV5-1 to TRBJ1-1; 9 nucleotides match TRBD1. The sample taken for sequencing was PBMCs. The sequence was obtained from a woman aged 50 to 60 in good health and CMV-seropositive. Here the CDR3 DNA reads TGCGCCAGCAGCTCCTCCAGAGACAGGGGGAATTTGAACACTGAAGCTTTCTTT. Protein product: CASSSSRDRGNLNTEAFF.